These 22 T cell receptor beta chains originate from one sample sequenced in a study of identical twins. TCRdb recomputed calls from the 5' RACE reads with MiXCR, one row per CDR3 protein. The table shows hundreds of thousands of distinct CDR3 sequences, with 20% to 25% occurring only once. This sample was also put to use in a study of T cells expressing NK-cell markers.

Sequencing used CD4+ T cells sorted from blood. These receptors were obtained from a young woman in good health.

This chain links TRBV5-1 with TRBJ2-3; weak D call: TRBD1 (6 bases). The V and J ends lost 0 bases and 4 bases respectively, with 12 bases between them. Germline CDR1 and CDR2: SGHRS and YFSETQ. The CDR3 extends over 15 amino acids. CDR3 nucleotide sequence: TGCGCCAGCAGCTTGGGAGGGGCAGGGGCAGATACGCAGTATTTT. Protein sequence: CASSLGGAGADTQYF.

This chain joins TRBV7-2 and TRBJ2-4; D may match TRBD1 or TRBD2 (5 bases each). Trimming removed 5 bases at V and 1 base at J, with 9 bases between. The CDR3 has 14 amino acids. Germline CDR1 and CDR2: SGHTA and FQGNSA. The CDR3 sequence is CASSLRDAKNIQYF. The DNA of the CDR3 is TGTGCCAGCAGCCTCCGGGACGCCAAAAACATTCAGTACTTC.

The V gene is TRBV9, the J gene TRBJ2-2; 10 nucleotides line up with TRBD2. Germline V gene lookup returns CDR1 SGDLS and CDR2 YYNGEE. V lost 6 bases, J lost 4 bases, and 9 bases stayed unmatched. The CDR3 extends over 16 amino acids. The CDR3 DNA reads TGTGCCAGCACGCGAGCGGGGGGGCAGGGCACCGGGGAGCTGTTTTTT. Its protein is CASTRAGGQGTGELFF.

The table lists this clonotype with a few counts. The rearrangement joins TRBV5-1 to TRBJ1-2; 7 positions match TRBD1. The CDR3 is 15 amino acids. Losses at the gene ends were 3 bases for V and 2 bases for J; bases not matched to a gene: 7. From germline, CDR1 is SGHRS and CDR2 YFSETQ. CDR3 DNA: TGCGCCAGCAGCTCAAGACAGGGTGTAAACTATGGCTACACCTTC. It yields the protein CASSSRQGVNYGYTF.

The chain employs TRBV3-1 and TRBJ2-5, with 9 nucleotides matching TRBD1. This CDR3 spans 16 amino acids. CDR1 LGHDT and CDR2 YNNKEL come from the germline V gene (reference sequence). The V and J ends lost 4 bases and 6 bases, in that order; junction bases with no gene match: 12. The CDR3 here is CASSPLGTGTVKTQYF. In DNA form, the CDR3 reads TGTGCCAGCAGCCCCCTCGGGACAGGGACGGTAAAGACCCAGTACTTC.

J is TRBJ1-2 and V is TRBV12-3 or TRBV12-4; D unclear. The CDR3 extends over 14 amino acids. Trimming pared 10 bases from V and 8 bases from J, leaving 23 bases between. The DNA for the CDR3 is TGTGCCACTACGAAAATAAACGGGCTGATCGGCTACACCTTC. Protein: CATTKINGLIGYTF.

V is TRBV15 and J is TRBJ2-1; 8 bases align to TRBD2. With V trimmed by 1 base and J by 4 bases, 3 bases remained unmatched. The CDR3 is 15 amino acids. The germline V gene encodes CDR1 LNHNV and CDR2 YYDKDF (reference sequence). CDR3 in DNA: TGTGCCACCAGCAGAGCTAGCGGGCTATACAATGAGCAGTTCTTC. This encodes CATSRASGLYNEQFF. Complete variable domain (other parts from reference TRBV15 and TRBJ2-1): DAMVIQNPRYQVTQFGKPVTLSCSQTLNHNVMYWYQQKSSQAPKLLFHYYDKDFNNEADTPDNFQSRRPNTSFCFLDIRSPGLGDTAMYLCATSRASGLYNEQFFGPGTRLTVL.

This chain connects TRBV20-1 to TRBJ1-1; D gene unclear. Trimming stripped 3 bases from V and 5 bases from J, with 7 bases between. The CDR3 has 11 residues. The germline V gene has CDR1 DFQATT and CDR2 SNEGSKA (reference sequence). CDR3 DNA sequence: TGCAGTGCTAGGGGTCGGACTGAAGCTTTCTTT. As protein: CSARGRTEAFF.

A few counts support this clonotype. V and J are TRBV10-3 and TRBJ2-3; 9 bases align to TRBD1. V was clipped by 7 bases and J by 3 bases; unmatched bases: 5. Germline V gives CDR1 ENHRY, CDR2 SYGVKD. The CDR3 has 14 amino acids. The CDR3 bases are TGTGCCATCAATCCGGGACAGGGAACAGATACGCAGTATTTT. This translates into CAINPGQGTDTQYF.

This chain links TRBV11-2 with TRBJ2-1; 10 bases fit TRBD2. The V segment lost 3 bases and the J segment 1 base; nucleotides outside the gene matches: 9. This CDR3 has 18 residues. Germline values: CDR1 SGHAT, CDR2 FQNNGV. The CDR3 loop reads CASSFPSGRGGSYNEQFF. The CDR3 DNA reads TGTGCCAGCAGCTTCCCTAGCGGGAGAGGTGGGTCCTACAATGAGCAGTTCTTC.

This sequence joins TRBV10-3 and TRBJ2-3, with D possibly being TRBD1 or TRBD2 (5 bases each). CDR1 and CDR2 (germline): ENHRY, SYGVKD. The CDR3 runs 13 residues. V dropped 8 bases and J dropped 5 bases, with 14 bases sitting between them. In DNA, the CDR3 is TGTGCCATCGCACTAGGGGCGGGAGATACGCAGTATTTT. Its protein is CAIALGAGDTQYF.

This sequence joins TRBV29-1 and TRBJ1-3; D unresolved. V was pared by 4 bases and J by 1 base, with 5 bases between. This CDR3 has 12 amino acids. Germline V gene sequence: CDR1 SQVTM, CDR2 ANQGSEA. The CDR3 DNA is TGCAGCGTTGGATTTTCTGGAAACACCATATATTTT. Its protein product is CSVGFSGNTIYF.

Only a few counts were recorded for this clonotype. The V and J genes are TRBV20-1 and TRBJ1-2; 11 bases map to TRBD1. Germline V CDR1 and CDR2: DFQATT, SNEGSKA (reference sequence). The CDR3 is made up of 14 amino acids. After removal of 5 bases from V and 8 bases from J, the junction contained 10 bases not matched to a gene. CDR3 amino acids: CSAFRTGGVQGYTF. CDR3 nucleotide sequence: TGCAGTGCTTTCCGGACAGGGGGCGTACAGGGCTACACCTTC.

The chain couples TRBV20-1 to TRBJ2-5; 10 positions agree with TRBD2. V dropped 2 bases and J dropped 5; count of bases not matched to a gene: 11. This CDR3 is 16 amino acids long. Germline CDR1 and CDR2: DFQATT and SNEGSKA (reference sequence). The CDR3 DNA sequence: TGCAGTGCTAGAAAAAGCGGGAGGGTTAGTTGGGAGACCCAGTACTTC. Its translation: CSARKSGRVSWETQYF.

V and J are TRBV5-1 and TRBJ2-1; 10 positions agree with TRBD2. Losses at the gene ends were 2 bases for V and 8 bases for J; bases not matched to a gene: 7. The CDR3 extends over 15 amino acids. The V gene's germline CDR1 is SGHRS and CDR2 YFSETQ. In DNA, the CDR3 is TGCGCCAGCAGCTTTCTAGCGGGAGTTGACGATGAGCAGTTCTTC. Translated, it gives CASSFLAGVDDEQFF.

The rearrangement joins TRBV20-1 to TRBJ2-1; 7 nucleotides line up with TRBD2. The CDR3 covers 10 residues. The V gene end was trimmed by 5 bases and the J gene end by 15 bases; junction bases not matched to a gene: 7. Looked up from germline, CDR1 is DFQATT and CDR2 is SNEGSKA (reference sequence). The CDR3 region has the DNA TGCAGTGCTGATCCGGGACTACCGTTCTTC. It encodes CSADPGLPFF.

The chain links TRBV7-3 to TRBJ2-6; 8 bases line up with TRBD1. Trimming at V came to 2 bases and at J to 0 bases, leaving 6 bases not matched to a gene. The CDR3 is 18 amino acids. Germline CDR1 is SGHTA and CDR2 is FQGTGA. The CDR3 nucleotides are TGTGCCAGCAGCTTATCCGGGACAGGCCACTCTGGGGCCAACGTCCTGACTTTC. Residues: CASSLSGTGHSGANVLTF.

This clonotype was counted between two and nine times. The genes are TRBV12-3 or TRBV12-4 and TRBJ2-1; D is possibly TRBD1 (6 bases). The V and J ends lost 8 bases and 9 bases respectively, with 17 bases between them. This CDR3 is 13 amino acids long. The CDR3 loop is CASGSQGKGEQFF. The CDR3, as DNA: TGTGCCAGCGGATCACAGGGAAAGGGTGAGCAGTTCTTC.

The table lists this clonotype with a few counts. The chain recombines TRBV18 with TRBJ2-7, with a weak D call TRBD1 (7 bases). The CDR3 is 16 residues long. Germline CDR1 reads KGHSH; CDR2 reads LQKENI. V was trimmed by 3 bases and J by 0 bases, leaving 15 bases between them. The CDR3 nucleotides are TGTGCCAGCTCACCTCAGACAGGGAGGTTCTCCTACGAGCAGTACTTC. This encodes CASSPQTGRFSYEQYF.

V gene TRBV20-1 combines with J gene TRBJ2-1; D is unresolved. Trimming removed 5 bases from V and 4 bases from J, with 12 bases in between. CDR1 and CDR2 (germline): DFQATT, SNEGSKA (reference sequence). The CDR3 has 13 residues. The CDR3 bases are TGCAGTGCTCACAGACTGACGTACAATGAGCAGTTCTTC. Encoded protein: CSAHRLTYNEQFF.

The chain recombines TRBV11-1 with TRBJ2-5, with D tentatively TRBD1 (5 bases). The CDR3 has 18 amino acids. Germline V CDR1 and CDR2: SGHAT, FQDESV (reference sequence). The V and J ends lost 2 bases and 0 bases respectively, with 19 bases between them. In DNA, the CDR3 is TGTGCCAGCAGCTTATACGTTAGTGGACAACGGTACCAAGAGACCCAGTACTTC. Encoded protein: CASSLYVSGQRYQETQYF.

This clonotype was seen only a few times. V gene TRBV7-9 combines with J gene TRBJ2-5; D is uncertain. CDR3 size: 13 residues. Germline CDR1 reads SEHNR; CDR2 reads FQNEAQ (reference sequence). The ends were cut back, 5 bases at V and 4 bases at J, with 11 bases in the middle. Here the CDR3 reads CASSPWVVETQYF. CDR3 DNA sequence: TGTGCCAGCAGCCCCTGGGTGGTAGAGACCCAGTACTTC.